The rows below give T cell receptor beta chains drawn from one sample of a study of blood T cell repertoires in COVID-19. TCRdb's table, derived via immunoSEQ multiplex PCR, lists solely in-frame clones and lacks some. The sample yields about 120,000 clones, over 75% seen once. Input material: peripheral blood. Source of these receptors: a man older than 75 with acute or convalescent COVID-19. Each CDR3 is given with its conserved first and last residue. A D gene is named only where the DNA matches it firmly. Only some rows state a clone size, as once, few, many or a class for expanded clones.

d_call	clone_size	v_call	j_call	cdr3_nt	cdr3_aa
TRBD1	NA	TRBV11-2	TRBJ2-7	TGTGCCAGCAGTGGGGGACAGGGGGCAAAGCAGTACTTC	CASSGGQGAKQYF
NA	NA	TRBV9	TRBJ2-7	TGTGCCAGCAGCATCGGACCGGACGGGGTGCAGTACTTC	CASSIGPDGVQYF
NA	NA	TRBV11-3	TRBJ2-3	TGTGCCAGCAGCTTAGATGGCGGCGGGACAGATACGCAGTATTTT	CASSLDGGGTDTQYF
TRBD2	NA	TRBV28	TRBJ2-7	TGTGCCAGCAGTTTAGTAGCGGGAGGGCCCTACGAGCAGTACTTC	CASSLVAGGPYEQYF
TRBD1	NA	TRBV11-2	TRBJ1-2	TGTGCCAGCAGCCCGGGACAGGGGGCTCATCGAGGCTACACCTTC	CASSPGQGAHRGYTF
NA	once	TRBV7-9	TRBJ1-1	TGTGCCAGCAGCTTAAGAGAAAAACACACTGAAGCTTTCTTT	CASSLREKHTEAFF
TRBD1	NA	TRBV2	TRBJ2-7	TGTGCCAGCAACACTCGTTCGGGACAGGGTTACGAGCAGTACTTC	CASNTRSGQGYEQYF
TRBD1	NA	TRBV19	TRBJ1-1	TGTGCCAGTATTACCCGGGACAGGGGCTTCCCTGAAGCTTTCTTT	CASITRDRGFPEAFF
NA	once	TRBV7-2	TRBJ1-2	TGTGCCAGCAGCTTAGGCCGTCCCCAAACTTTC	CASSLGRPQTF
TRBD2	NA	TRBV7-3	TRBJ2-5	TGTGCCAGCACCCGCGAGACGGGAGGGCGAAAGACCCAGTACTTC	CASTRETGGRKTQYF
NA	few	TRBV28	TRBJ1-1	TGTGCCAGCAGTTTTCGGGGGGCCGTCACTGAAGCTTTCTTT	CASSFRGAVTEAFF
NA	few	TRBV11-2	TRBJ1-1	TGTGCCAGCAGCATCCGCAGGGGAGCCGAAGCTTTCTTT	CASSIRRGAEAFF
TRBD2	NA	TRBV10-3	TRBJ2-4	TGTGCCATCAGTGCCCTAGCGGGCCCTCAGTACTTC	CAISALAGPQYF
TRBD2	NA	TRBV27	TRBJ2-7	TGTGCCAGCAGGAGAGGACAGGGACTAGCGGGAGCCTACGAGCAGTACTTC	CASRRGQGLAGAYEQYF
NA	NA	TRBV5-4	TRBJ2-1	TGTGCCAGCAGCTTGAAGAGGTTGGACTACAATGAGCAGTTCTTC	CASSLKRLDYNEQFF
NA	few	TRBV11-2	TRBJ1-2	TGTGCCAGCAGCTTAGTGGCAGGATATGCTAACTATGGCTACACCTTC	CASSLVAGYANYGYTF
NA	NA	TRBV6-5	TRBJ1-2	TGTGCCAGCGTGTGGGGGGTCGAAGGAGGCTACACCTTC	CASVWGVEGGYTF
TRBD1	NA	TRBV10-3	TRBJ2-7	TGTGCCATCAGTGCATCCGGGACAGCCTACGAGCAGTACTTC	CAISASGTAYEQYF
NA	once	TRBV19	TRBJ1-1	TGTGCCAGTGCCAGATTAGGGAGGGCAGTAAAAATGAACACTGAAGCTTTCTTT	CASARLGRAVKMNTEAFF
NA	once	TRBV10-3	TRBJ2-3	TGTGCCATCACGCGGGGTAGCGACACAGATACGCAGTATTTT	CAITRGSDTDTQYF
TRBD1	few	TRBV6-2/TRBV6-3	TRBJ2-2	TGTGCCAGCAGTGATCGGACAGGGGGCTGGGTGGGGAACACCGGGGAGCTGTTTTTT	CASSDRTGGWVGNTGELFF
NA	NA	TRBV28	TRBJ1-5	TGTGCCAGCACCGACAGTAATCAGCCCCAGCATTTT	CASTDSNQPQHF
NA	few	TRBV28	TRBJ1-1	TGTGCCAGCAGCTCCGGGGGAGAGGTCGCTGAAGCTTTCTTT	CASSSGGEVAEAFF
TRBD1	NA	TRBV27	TRBJ1-2	TGTGCCAGCAGGACAGGGATCGGGTATGGCTACACCTTC	CASRTGIGYGYTF
TRBD2	NA	TRBV27	TRBJ2-7	TGTGCCAGCAGTCTTGGACTAGCGGGGGGACTATACGAGCAGTACTTC	CASSLGLAGGLYEQYF
NA	NA	TRBV4-1	TRBJ2-5	TGCGCCAGCAGCCAAGAGGGACTGATGATTCAAGAGACCCAGTACTTC	CASSQEGLMIQETQYF
TRBD1	once	TRBV29-1	TRBJ1-1	TGCAGCGTAGACAGGGGGCGGGGGACTGAAGCTTTCTTT	CSVDRGRGTEAFF
NA	NA	TRBV7-3	TRBJ2-1	TGTGCCAGCAGCTTACTAGGGCTAGCCCACGGGGAGCAGTTCTTC	CASSLLGLAHGEQFF
TRBD1	NA	TRBV2	TRBJ1-4	TGTGCCAGCAGTGTTCTCGGACAGGGTACTGAAAAACTGTTTTTT	CASSVLGQGTEKLFF
TRBD2	NA	TRBV11-3	TRBJ2-3	TGTGCCAGCAGCTTAAGGGACTACACAGATACGCAGTATTTT	CASSLRDYTDTQYF
TRBD1	NA	TRBV27	TRBJ1-2	TGTGCCAGCAGTTTTCAGGGGGCTCGGAACTATGGCTACACCTTC	CASSFQGARNYGYTF
TRBD1	NA	TRBV5-1	TRBJ2-7	TGCGCCAGCAGCCTGGGACAGGGGAGGAACGAGCAGTACTTC	CASSLGQGRNEQYF
TRBD1	NA	TRBV28	TRBJ1-6	TGTGCCAGCAGTTTAGGGACAGGCAATTCACCCCTCCACTTT	CASSLGTGNSPLHF
NA	few	TRBV5-4	TRBJ2-7	TGTGCCAGCAGCTTTGGAGGCCCCAACGGCGAGCAGTACTTC	CASSFGGPNGEQYF
TRBD1	once	TRBV5-1	TRBJ1-6	TGCGCCAGCAGCTTGGGAGGGACAGGGGATTCACCCCTCCACTTT	CASSLGGTGDSPLHF
NA	NA	TRBV10-3	TRBJ1-1	TGTGCCAGCAAGGCGGGGGAACTGACTGAAGCTTTCTTT	CASKAGELTEAFF
NA	NA	TRBV18	TRBJ2-1	TGTGCCAGCTCACCTCCGGTCCTGGTGAAGCAGTTCTTC	CASSPPVLVKQFF
TRBD2	NA	TRBV24-1	TRBJ2-3	TGTGCCACCAGTGATTCAGGGCTAGCGGGAAAAGATACGCAGTATTTT	CATSDSGLAGKDTQYF
TRBD1	NA	TRBV7-2	TRBJ2-4	TGTGCCAGCAGCTCTATGGGGACAGGGGGCGGCAAAAACATTCAGTACTTC	CASSSMGTGGGKNIQYF
NA	NA	TRBV7-9	TRBJ2-2	TGTGCCAGCAGTCCAGCCGGGGAGCTGTTTTTT	CASSPAGELFF
NA	NA	TRBV5-1	TRBJ1-6	TGCGCCAGCAGCCCTACAGGACCCTATAATTCACCCCTCCACTTT	CASSPTGPYNSPLHF
NA	NA	TRBV19	TRBJ1-5	TGTGCCAGTAGTACCCAGGGTTCTCGGTATAGCAATCAGCCCCAGCATTTT	CASSTQGSRYSNQPQHF
NA	NA	TRBV6-2/TRBV6-3	TRBJ1-4	TGTGCCAGCAGTTACCCCGGCGACACAAGAAATGAAAAACTGTTTTTT	CASSYPGDTRNEKLFF
TRBD2	NA	TRBV18	TRBJ2-1	TGTGCCAGCTCACCGGCGGGGGGGAGCTCCTACAATGAGCAGTTCTTC	CASSPAGGSSYNEQFF
NA	NA	TRBV21-1	TRBJ1-2	TGTGCCAGCAGACACGAGGACAGGGGAATTTCTAACTATGGCTACACCTTC	CASRHEDRGISNYGYTF
TRBD1	NA	TRBV6-1	TRBJ2-1	TGTGCCAGCAGTGAATTCGTCCCAGGGGGCTATGCCGGCTACAATGAGCAGTTCTTC	CASSEFVPGGYAGYNEQFF
TRBD1	few	TRBV19	TRBJ1-5	TGTGCCAGTAGTAGATGGGACAGGGGGTCGGCTAATCAGCCCCAGCATTTT	CASSRWDRGSANQPQHF
NA	NA	TRBV4-2	TRBJ1-1	TGTGCCAGCAGCCAAGATCAGCAGGCCGCAGGGTTGAACACTGAAGCTTTCTTT	CASSQDQQAAGLNTEAFF
NA	NA	TRBV6-4	TRBJ1-1	TGTGCCAGCAGCGACGACATGAACACTGAAGCTTTCTTT	CASSDDMNTEAFF
NA	NA	TRBV6-5	TRBJ2-7	TGTGCCAGCAGCCGGAGGGGGGGCGAGCAGTACTTC	CASSRRGGEQYF
TRBD2	NA	TRBV7-2	TRBJ2-7	TGTGCCAGCAGCTTAGAGGCTAGCGGGGGGGTAGGCTACGAGCAGTACTTC	CASSLEASGGVGYEQYF
TRBD1	NA	TRBV19	TRBJ1-2	TGTGCCAGTGGACAGGCCTTAAACTATGGCTACACCTTC	CASGQALNYGYTF
NA	NA	TRBV19	TRBJ1-5	TGTGCCAGTATGGGGGGAGTGGGCAATCAGCCCCAGCATTTT	CASMGGVGNQPQHF
TRBD2	NA	TRBV19	TRBJ2-2	TGTGCCAGTAGTATGGTAGCTAGCGGGAGGCGCACCGGGGAGCTGTTTTTT	CASSMVASGRRTGELFF
NA	NA	TRBV29-1	TRBJ2-1	TGCAGCGGGCGGACTACCTTCGATGAGCAGTTCTTC	CSGRTTFDEQFF